The rows below give T cell receptor beta chains drawn from one sample of a study of early T cells in non-severe SARS-CoV-2 infection. TCRdb reprocessed the 5' RACE reads with MiXCR, giving one entry per CDR3 protein. The table has about 80,000 distinct CDR3 sequences, 9% to 15% seen once. This material consisted of whole blood, taken at baseline. These receptors came from an adult who was a healthcare worker with PCR-confirmed SARS-CoV-2 infection or an uninfected control (not recorded which). The donor label of this sample is uncertain. CDR3s leave out the opening cysteine and the closing phenylalanine or tryptophan. Clone size appears in some rows only: once, few, many, or a class for an expanded clone.

abundance,j_gene,v_gene,CDR3aa
many,TRBJ2-6,TRBV11-2,ASSSYRTGANVLT
few,TRBJ2-5,TRBV5-1,ASSLDGGSQETQY
-,TRBJ2-1,TRBV18,ASSSSISNEQF
few,TRBJ1-5,TRBV7-2,ASSLVVSNQPQH
few,TRBJ1-1,TRBV3-1,ASSPWGVTEAF
few,TRBJ2-2,TRBV7-8,ASSSWTGTNTGELF
few,TRBJ1-1,TRBV4-3,ASSQESWTMNTEAF
few,TRBJ2-3,TRBV18,ASSPSIGSADTQY
-,TRBJ2-7,TRBV6-2/TRBV6-3,ASSFRGLTSYEQY
few,TRBJ2-3,TRBV19,ASSTRAGVATDTQY
few,TRBJ2-7,TRBV4-1,ASSQGGQSYEQY
-,TRBJ2-1,TRBV15,ATSKTRDSYNEQF
-,TRBJ1-5,TRBV20-1,SLGTRNSNQPQH
-,TRBJ2-4,TRBV11-2,ASSLEGQHLAKNIQY
few,TRBJ2-1,TRBV19,ASSMSFNSYNEQF
-,TRBJ2-7,TRBV11-2,ASSSRSGAGDPYEQY
-,TRBJ1-1,TRBV9,ASSVEPLTGNTEAF
many,TRBJ1-3,TRBV4-3,ASSQRWDSRNTIY
few,TRBJ2-3,TRBV4-2,ASSQDGGHTDTQY
few,TRBJ1-1,TRBV6-2/TRBV6-3,ASSYERQTEAF
-,TRBJ1-1,TRBV11-1,ASSSPNTEAF
many,TRBJ2-5,TRBV6-5,ASTMGPSGETQY
-,TRBJ2-7,TRBV10-2,ASSGGYSYEQY
-,TRBJ2-7,TRBV6-5,ASSPGTSVDEQY
-,TRBJ2-7,TRBV5-1,ASSSDARGASYEQY
-,TRBJ2-1,TRBV29-1,SVDRPPVSYNEQF
-,TRBJ1-1,TRBV4-2,ASSQDRGIMNTEAF
-,TRBJ2-7,TRBV15,ATSSRTGGYEQY
few,TRBJ2-1,TRBV2,ASSEIRNLYNEQF
few,TRBJ2-3,TRBV7-3,ASSRGVRPTDTQY
-,TRBJ2-7,TRBV4-3,ASSQEMRGGYEQY
-,TRBJ2-4,TRBV12-3/TRBV12-4,ATGTAKNIQY
many,TRBJ2-7,TRBV4-2,ASSQELWTSGTLGEQY
many,TRBJ2-5,TRBV6-1,ASSGTTSGGTQETQY
few,TRBJ2-7,TRBV5-1,ASSLEASGYEQY
many,TRBJ1-2,TRBV20-1,SARQVGDYGYT
many,TRBJ1-6,TRBV18,ASSPAGTGAPLH
-,TRBJ1-2,TRBV29-1,SVGQRFYGYT
-,TRBJ2-7,TRBV18,ASSGPDRGSEQY
-,TRBJ1-1,TRBV20-1,SASPGGYTEAF
many,TRBJ2-5,TRBV9,ASSVGLGPETQY
few,TRBJ2-7,TRBV20-1,SAFRGYEQY
few,TRBJ1-2,TRBV15,ATSREQGEHLGGYT
-,TRBJ1-1,TRBV7-8,ASSLGGTGDAF
many,TRBJ2-1,TRBV20-1,SASSLAGSYNEQF
-,TRBJ2-3,TRBV7-7,ASSAGPGQGNTQY
few,TRBJ2-7,TRBV12-3/TRBV12-4,ASSVTGQQY
many,TRBJ2-6,TRBV30,AWSMDSGANVLT
-,TRBJ1-1,TRBV11-3,ASSLGDSEAF
-,TRBJ2-5,TRBV20-1,SAPTLAGQETQY
few,TRBJ2-5,TRBV11-2,ASETHQETQY
-,TRBJ2-3,TRBV6-5,ASSYSVAVLTDTQY
few,TRBJ2-2,TRBV6-6,ASTRTGTGELF
few,TRBJ2-7,TRBV29-1,SARDGYEQY